This T cell receptor beta chain was identified in a study of cytomegalovirus exposure and HLA in healthy donors. CDR1 PRHDT and CDR2 FYEKMQ come from the germline V gene (reference sequence). The length of the CDR3 is 15 residues. With V trimmed by 5 bases and J by 0 bases, 3 bases remained unmatched. The study ran its PCR with 60 Vbeta and 13 Jbeta primers. TCRdb keeps only in-frame clones here, not all; method: immunoSEQ multiplex PCR. The sample has around 120,000 clones; 75% to 85% are singletons. Whole-study results and caveats: A missense variant in DCLRE1C was later tied to TCR beta V- and J-gene trimming. In an earlier analysis, most TCR beta V segments were productive about 90% or about 30% of the time.

This clone showed up just once. Its antigen is still unknown. The rearrangement uses TRBV13 and TRBJ2-7; 11 bases fit TRBD2. The sequence was obtained from a man aged 25 to 40 in good health and CMV-seronegative. The sample consisted of PBMCs. CDR3 amino acids: CASSDTSGSSYEQYF. The DNA of the CDR3 is TGTGCCAGCAGCGACACTAGCGGGAGCTCCTACGAGCAGTACTTC.